Listed below are T cell receptor beta chains from one sample, sequenced in a study of OX40 agonist ivuxolimab in advanced cancers. Some clones are missing from TCRdb's copy, which holds only in-frame ones; the method was immunoSEQ multiplex PCR. Among tens of thousands of clones listed, roughly 80% were seen once. Source: CD4+ or CD8+ T cells sorted from blood, taken in a trial of the OX40 agonist ivuxolimab. These receptors all come from an adult with an advanced solid tumor such as melanoma, head and neck, liver or kidney cancer. Both conserved end residues are part of each CDR3. Each record gives: V gene, J gene, D gene, clone size, CDR3 protein, CDR3 DNA. The D gene is left open where the match is weak. Size is stated for part of the rows, as once, few or many counts, or as a class when the clone is expanded.

>TRBV12-5|TRBJ1-3|NA|few
CASGLGQDMDTIYF
TGTGCTAGTGGTTTGGGACAGGACATGGACACCATATATTTT
>TRBV9|TRBJ1-1|NA|NA
CASSVGDGNTEAFF
TGTGCCAGCAGCGTGGGGGACGGGAACACTGAAGCTTTCTTT
>TRBV21-1|TRBJ2-7|NA|NA
CASSSRWQGATYEQYF
TGTGCCAGCAGCAGTAGGTGGCAGGGGGCGACCTACGAGCAGTACTTC
>TRBV4-1|TRBJ2-2|TRBD2|few
CASSQDPTSGVYTGELFF
TGCGCCAGCAGCCAAGATCCGACTAGCGGGGTCTACACCGGGGAGCTGTTTTTT
>TRBV6-4|TRBJ1-3|NA|NA
CASENTRFSGNTIYF
TGTGCCAGCGAGAATACCCGATTCTCTGGAAACACCATATATTTT
>TRBV19|TRBJ2-1|TRBD1|NA
CASSIRGQGRHEQFF
TGTGCCAGTAGTATTCGGGGACAGGGGAGGCATGAGCAGTTCTTC
>TRBV2|TRBJ1-1|NA|medium-sized
CASSSSVGVGTEAFF
TGTGCCAGCAGTTCTTCCGTGGGGGTTGGCACTGAAGCTTTCTTT
>TRBV6-5|TRBJ2-7|NA|NA
CASSYAILGEQYF
TGTGCCAGCAGTTACGCGATTTTGGGCGAGCAGTACTTC
>TRBV4-3|TRBJ2-1|NA|few
CASSQVPGDEQFF
TGCGCCAGCAGCCAAGTCCCGGGCGATGAGCAGTTCTTC
>TRBV19|TRBJ1-1|NA|NA
CASSSQRGNTEAFF
TGTGCCAGTAGTTCGCAGCGGGGGAACACTGAAGCTTTCTTT
>TRBV6-1|TRBJ2-7|TRBD1|NA
CASSVDRGPYEQYF
TGTGCCAGCAGTGTTGACAGGGGACCCTACGAGCAGTACTTC
>TRBV10-3|TRBJ2-1|NA|NA
CAISEREISYNEQFF
TGTGCCATCAGTGAGAGAGAGATCTCCTACAATGAGCAGTTCTTC
>TRBV7-2|TRBJ2-7|TRBD1|once
CASSPQGGYEQYF
TGTGCCAGCAGCCCACAGGGGGGCTACGAGCAGTACTTC
>TRBV30|TRBJ2-2|NA|NA
CAWSVLTPTLILENTGELFF
TGTGCCTGGAGTGTCCTAACCCCGACCCTCATCCTAGAAAACACCGGGGAGCTGTTTTTT